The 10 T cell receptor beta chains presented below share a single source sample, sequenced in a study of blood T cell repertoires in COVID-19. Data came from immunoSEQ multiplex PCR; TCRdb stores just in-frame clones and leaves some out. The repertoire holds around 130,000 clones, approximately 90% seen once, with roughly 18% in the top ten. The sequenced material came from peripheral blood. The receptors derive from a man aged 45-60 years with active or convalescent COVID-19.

The CDR3 loop is CASSPLAGPSYEQYF. In DNA, the CDR3 is TGTGCCAGCAGCCCATTAGCGGGACCCTCCTACGAGCAGTACTTC. The chain has TRBV11-1 and TRBJ2-7, with 8 positions matching TRBD2. Unmatched junction bases numbered 6, after V lost 5 bases and J lost 0 bases. Germline-derived CDR1 and CDR2 are SGHAT and FQDESV (reference sequence). The CDR3 consists of 15 residues.

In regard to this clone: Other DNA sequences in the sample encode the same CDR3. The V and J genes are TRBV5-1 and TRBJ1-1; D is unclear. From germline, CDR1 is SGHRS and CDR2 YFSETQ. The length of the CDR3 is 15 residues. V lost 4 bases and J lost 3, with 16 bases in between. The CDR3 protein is CASSPYEHSYTEAFF. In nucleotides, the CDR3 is TGCGCCAGCAGCCCATACGAGCACAGCTACACTGAAGCTTTCTTT.

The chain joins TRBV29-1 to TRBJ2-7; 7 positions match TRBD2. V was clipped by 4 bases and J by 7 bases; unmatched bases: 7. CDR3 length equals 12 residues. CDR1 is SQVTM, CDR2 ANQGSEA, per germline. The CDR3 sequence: CSVGSGEREQYF. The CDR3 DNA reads TGCAGCGTTGGCAGCGGGGAAAGGGAGCAGTACTTC.

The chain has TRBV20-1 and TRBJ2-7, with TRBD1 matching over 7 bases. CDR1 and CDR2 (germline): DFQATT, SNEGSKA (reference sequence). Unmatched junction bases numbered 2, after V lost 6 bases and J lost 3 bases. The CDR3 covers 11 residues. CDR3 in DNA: TGCAGTGCGGGGACAGTCTACGAGCAGTACTTC. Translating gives CSAGTVYEQYF.

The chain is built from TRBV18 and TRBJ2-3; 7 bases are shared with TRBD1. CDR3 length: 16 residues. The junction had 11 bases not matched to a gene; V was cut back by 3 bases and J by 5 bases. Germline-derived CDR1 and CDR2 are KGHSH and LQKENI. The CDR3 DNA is TGTGCCAGCTCACCCCCGGAAGGGGGCCTGAGAGATACGCAGTATTTT. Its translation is CASSPPEGGLRDTQYF.

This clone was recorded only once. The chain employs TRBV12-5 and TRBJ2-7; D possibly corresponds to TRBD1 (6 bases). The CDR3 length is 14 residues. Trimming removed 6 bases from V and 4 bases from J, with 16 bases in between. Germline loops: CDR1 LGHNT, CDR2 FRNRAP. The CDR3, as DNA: TGTGCTAGTGGCTCCGGGACAACCTTATACGAGCAGTACTTC. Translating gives CASGSGTTLYEQYF.

The CDR3 region is CASSQAASGQKYEQYF. The CDR3 DNA reads as TGTGCCAGCAGCCAAGCTGCATCGGGACAGAAATACGAGCAGTACTTC. V gene TRBV4-2 combines with J gene TRBJ2-7; 7 nucleotides align to TRBD1. Germline CDR1 reads LGHNA; CDR2 reads YNFKEQ. The CDR3 is 16 amino acids. V was clipped by 1 base and J by 4 bases; unmatched bases: 10.

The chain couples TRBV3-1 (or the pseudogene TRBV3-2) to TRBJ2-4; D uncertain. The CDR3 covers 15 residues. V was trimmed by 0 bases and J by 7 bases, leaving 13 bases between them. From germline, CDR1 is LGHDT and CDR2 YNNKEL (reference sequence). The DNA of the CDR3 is TGTGCCAGCAGCCAAGATTCAGGTATATGGAACATTCAGTACTTC. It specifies CASSQDSGIWNIQYF.

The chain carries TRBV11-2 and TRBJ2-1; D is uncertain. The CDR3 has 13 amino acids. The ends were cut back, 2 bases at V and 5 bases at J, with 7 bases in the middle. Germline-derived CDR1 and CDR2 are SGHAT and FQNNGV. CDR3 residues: CASSLFSDNEQFF. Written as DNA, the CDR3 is TGTGCCAGCAGCTTATTTTCTGACAATGAGCAGTTCTTC. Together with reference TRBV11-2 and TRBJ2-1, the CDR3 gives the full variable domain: EAGVAQSPRYKIIEKRQSVAFWCNPISGHATLYWYQQILGQGPKLLIQFQNNGVVDDSQLPKDRFSAERLKGVDSTLKIQPAKLEDSAVYLCASSLFSDNEQFFGPGTRLTVL.

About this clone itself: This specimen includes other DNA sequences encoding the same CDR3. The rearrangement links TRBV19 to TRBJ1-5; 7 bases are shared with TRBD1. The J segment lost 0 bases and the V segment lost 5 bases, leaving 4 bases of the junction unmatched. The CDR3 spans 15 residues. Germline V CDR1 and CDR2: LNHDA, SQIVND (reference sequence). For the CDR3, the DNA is TGTGCCAGTAGTGGTGACAGGGTTAGCAATCAGCCCCAGCATTTT. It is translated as CASSGDRVSNQPQHF.